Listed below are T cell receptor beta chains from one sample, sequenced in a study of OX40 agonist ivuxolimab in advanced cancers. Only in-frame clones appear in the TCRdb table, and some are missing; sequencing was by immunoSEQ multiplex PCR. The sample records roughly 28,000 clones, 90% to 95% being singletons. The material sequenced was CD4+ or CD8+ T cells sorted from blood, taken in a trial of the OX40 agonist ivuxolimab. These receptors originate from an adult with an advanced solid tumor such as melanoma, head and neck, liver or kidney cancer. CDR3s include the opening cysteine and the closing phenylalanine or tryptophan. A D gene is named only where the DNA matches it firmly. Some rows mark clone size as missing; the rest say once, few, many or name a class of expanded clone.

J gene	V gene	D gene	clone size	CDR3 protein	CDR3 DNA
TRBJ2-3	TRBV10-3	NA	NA	CAISETTTDTQYF	TGTGCCATCAGTGAGACTACCACAGATACGCAGTATTTT
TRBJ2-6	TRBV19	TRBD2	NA	CASTGGGGMRRANVLTF	TGTGCCAGTACAGGCGGGGGAGGGATGCGGCGAGCCAACGTCCTGACTTTC
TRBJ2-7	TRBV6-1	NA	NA	CASSEMYEQYF	TGTGCCAGCAGTGAAATGTACGAGCAGTACTTC
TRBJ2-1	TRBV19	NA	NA	CASSIDKGFSYNEQFF	TGTGCCAGTAGTATAGATAAGGGTTTTTCCTACAATGAGCAGTTCTTC
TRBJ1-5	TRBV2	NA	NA	CASRSDSYSNQPQHF	TGTGCCAGCAGATCGGACAGTTATAGCAATCAGCCCCAGCATTTT
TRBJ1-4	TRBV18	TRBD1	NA	CASSPTGTGGEKLFF	TGTGCCAGCTCACCGACCGGGACAGGGGGTGAAAAACTGTTTTTT
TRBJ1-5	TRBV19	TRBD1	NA	CASRDRVNQPQHF	TGTGCCAGTAGGGACAGGGTCAACCAGCCCCAGCATTTT
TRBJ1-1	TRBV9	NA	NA	CASSVEGMGANTEAFF	TGTGCCAGCAGCGTAGAGGGGATGGGCGCAAACACTGAAGCTTTCTTT
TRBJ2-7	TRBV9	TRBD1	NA	CASSGGTGGSYEQYF	TGTGCCAGCAGCGGAGGGACAGGGGGCAGCTACGAGCAGTACTTC
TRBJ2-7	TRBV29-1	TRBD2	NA	CSVEREGLGYEQYF	TGCAGCGTGGAGCGGGAGGGCCTCGGGTACGAGCAGTACTTC
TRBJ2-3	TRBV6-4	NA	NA	CASSEERGSRDTQYF	TGTGCCAGCAGTGAGGAACGGGGGAGTAGGGATACGCAGTATTTT
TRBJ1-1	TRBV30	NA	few	CAWNKNTEAFF	TGTGCCTGGAACAAGAACACTGAAGCTTTCTTT
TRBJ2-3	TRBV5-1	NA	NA	CASSLEGVGADTQYF	TGCGCCAGCAGCTTGGAGGGAGTTGGCGCAGATACGCAGTATTTT
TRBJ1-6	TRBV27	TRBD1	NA	CASSLGVTGAYNSPLHF	TGTGCCAGCAGTTTAGGGGTGACAGGGGCCTATAATTCACCCCTCCACTTT
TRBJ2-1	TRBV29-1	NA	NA	CSVPGLRNEQFF	TGCAGCGTCCCCGGACTCCGCAATGAGCAGTTCTTC
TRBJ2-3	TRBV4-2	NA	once	CASSQADTQYF	TGTGCCAGCAGCCAAGCGGATACGCAGTATTTT
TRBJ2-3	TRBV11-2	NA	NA	CASSLAAGRTDTQYF	TGTGCCAGCAGCTTAGCGGCAGGACGCACAGATACGCAGTATTTT
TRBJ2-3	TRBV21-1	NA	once	CASSTNRQGTDTQYF	TGTGCCAGCAGCACCAACCGACAGGGCACAGATACGCAGTATTTT
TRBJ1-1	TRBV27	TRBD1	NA	CASSVLDRVNTEAFF	TGTGCCAGCAGTGTACTGGACAGGGTGAACACTGAAGCTTTCTTT
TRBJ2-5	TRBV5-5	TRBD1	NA	CASSLETGGYETQYF	TGTGCCAGCAGCTTGGAGACAGGGGGCTATGAGACCCAGTACTTC
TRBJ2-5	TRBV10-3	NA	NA	CAISEGGGYDQETQYF	TGTGCCATCAGTGAAGGGGGGGGCTACGACCAAGAGACCCAGTACTTC
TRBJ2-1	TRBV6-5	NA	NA	CASLASTYNEQFF	TGTGCCAGTTTGGCTAGCACCTACAATGAGCAGTTCTTC
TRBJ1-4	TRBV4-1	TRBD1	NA	CASSRNPGGQGGLNEKLFF	TGCGCCAGCAGCCGAAACCCCGGGGGACAGGGGGGACTTAATGAAAAACTGTTTTTT